This TCR beta chain is drawn from a study of T cell responses to AZD1222 COVID-19 vaccine. Per germline, CDR1 LNHDA and CDR2 SQIVND (reference sequence). V shed 3 bases and J shed 0 bases, with 9 bases lying between them. The CDR3 contains 15 residues. Here immunoSEQ multiplex PCR was the method, and the copy in TCRdb shows in-frame clones only, minus some. The sample carries 160,000 or so clones, 85% to 90% recorded once. The sequence came from an adult in good health. The material was peripheral blood, obtained on day 0 of AZD1222 vaccination. The genes are TRBV19 and TRBJ1-5; D gene unclear. The CDR3 protein is CASSISPTSNQPQHF. The CDR3, as DNA: TGTGCCAGTAGTATTTCCCCCACTAGCAATCAGCCCCAGCATTTT. The full variable domain, completed using reference TRBV19 and TRBJ1-5, is DGGITQSPKYLFRKEGQNVTLSCEQNLNHDAMYWYRQDPGQGLRLIYYSQIVNDFQKGDIAEGYSVSREKKESFPLTVTSAQKNPTAFYLCASSISPTSNQPQHFGDGTRLSIL.